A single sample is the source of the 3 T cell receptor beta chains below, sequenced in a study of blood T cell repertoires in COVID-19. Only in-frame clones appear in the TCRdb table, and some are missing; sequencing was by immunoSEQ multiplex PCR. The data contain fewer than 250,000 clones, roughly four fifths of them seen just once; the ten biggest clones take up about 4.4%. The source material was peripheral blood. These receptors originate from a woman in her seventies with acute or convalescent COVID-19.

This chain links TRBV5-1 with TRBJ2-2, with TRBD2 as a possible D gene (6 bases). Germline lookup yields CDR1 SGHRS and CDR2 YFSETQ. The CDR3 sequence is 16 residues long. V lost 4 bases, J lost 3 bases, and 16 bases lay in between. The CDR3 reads CASSQGLLQYTGELFF. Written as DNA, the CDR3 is TGCGCCAGCAGCCAGGGACTCCTACAATACACCGGGGAGCTGTTTTTT. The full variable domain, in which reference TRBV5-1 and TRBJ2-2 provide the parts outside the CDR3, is KAGVTQTPRYLIKTRGQQVTLSCSPISGHRSVSWYQQTPGQGLQFLFEYFSETQRNKGNFPGRFSGRQFSNSRSEMNVSTLELGDSALYLCASSQGLLQYTGELFFGEGSRLTVL.

The CDR3 sequence is CASSQEGAVQETQYF. The CDR3 coding sequence is TGTGCCAGCAGCCAAGAGGGGGCAGTCCAAGAGACCCAGTACTTC. The genes are TRBV4-2 and TRBJ2-5; maybe TRBD1 (6 bases). This CDR3 has 15 residues. Germline CDR1 LGHNA, CDR2 YNFKEQ. V was trimmed by 0 bases and J by 1 base, leaving 9 bases between them.

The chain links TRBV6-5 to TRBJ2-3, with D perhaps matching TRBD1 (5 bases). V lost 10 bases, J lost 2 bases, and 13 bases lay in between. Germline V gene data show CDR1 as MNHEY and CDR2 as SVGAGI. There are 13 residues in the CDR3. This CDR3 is CATRQGSTDTQYF. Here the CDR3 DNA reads TGTGCCACTCGTCAGGGCTCCACAGATACGCAGTATTTT.